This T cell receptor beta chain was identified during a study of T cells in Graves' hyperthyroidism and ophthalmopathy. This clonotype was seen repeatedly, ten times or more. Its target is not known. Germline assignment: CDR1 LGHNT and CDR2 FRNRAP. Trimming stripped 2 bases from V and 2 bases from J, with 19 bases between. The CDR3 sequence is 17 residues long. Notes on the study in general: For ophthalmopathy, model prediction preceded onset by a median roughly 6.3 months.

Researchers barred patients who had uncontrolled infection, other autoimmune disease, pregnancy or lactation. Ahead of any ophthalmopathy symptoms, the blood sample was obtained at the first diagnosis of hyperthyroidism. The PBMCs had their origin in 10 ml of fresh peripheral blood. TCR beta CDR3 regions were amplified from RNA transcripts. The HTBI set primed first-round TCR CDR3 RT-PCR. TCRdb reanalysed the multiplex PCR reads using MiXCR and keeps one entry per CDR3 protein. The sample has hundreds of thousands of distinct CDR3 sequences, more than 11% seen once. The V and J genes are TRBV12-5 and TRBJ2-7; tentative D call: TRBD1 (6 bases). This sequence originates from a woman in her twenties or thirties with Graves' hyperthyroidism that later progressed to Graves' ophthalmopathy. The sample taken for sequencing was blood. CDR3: CASGLLPGAAYPYEQYF. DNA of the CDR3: TGTGCTAGTGGTTTGCTGCCAGGGGCCGCGTACCCCTACGAGCAGTACTTC. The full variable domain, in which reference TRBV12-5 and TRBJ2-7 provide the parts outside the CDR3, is DARVTQTPRHKVTEMGQEVTMRCQPILGHNTVFWYRQTMMQGLELLAYFRNRAPLDDSGMPKDRFSAEMPDATLATLKIQPSEPRDSAVYFCASGLLPGAAYPYEQYFGPGTRLTVT.